The 5 T cell receptor beta chains in this list originate from one sample, sequenced in a study of control samples from healthy donors and cancer patients. Measured with immunoSEQ multiplex PCR; TCRdb has only the in-frame clones, and not every one. The sample yields about 96,000 clones, approximately 93% seen once. The sample taken for sequencing was blood. Receptors originate from a man between 18 and 29 years old in good health.

The chain recombines TRBV6-1 with TRBJ1-3; TRBD1 matches 10 bases. The ends lost 2 bases at V and 7 bases at J; junction bases unmatched: 11. This CDR3 is 17 amino acids long. Per germline, CDR1 MNHNS and CDR2 SASEGT. CDR3 residues: CASSEPWRTGGVNTIYF. CDR3 in DNA: TGTGCCAGCAGTGAACCGTGGAGGACAGGGGGTGTCAACACCATATATTTT.

V usage is TRBV6-6 and J usage is TRBJ2-2; no clear D gene. CDR3 length: 15 amino acids. Germline lookup yields CDR1 MNHNY and CDR2 SVGAGI (reference sequence). V lost 0 bases and J lost 4, with 9 bases in between. The CDR3 bases are TGTGCCAGCAGTTACTCCGGCAGAGTCACCGGGGAGCTGTTTTTT. Amino acid sequence: CASSYSGRVTGELFF.

This chain uses TRBV4-1 with TRBJ2-7; 8 positions match TRBD1. The length of the CDR3 is 15 residues. The junction had 3 bases not matched to a gene; V was cut back by 0 bases and J by 2 bases. The germline V gene encodes CDR1 MGHRA and CDR2 YSYEKL. The CDR3 here is CASSQEFRGPYEQYF. The DNA for the CDR3 is TGCGCCAGCAGCCAAGAATTCAGGGGGCCCTACGAGCAGTACTTC.

V is TRBV25-1 and J is TRBJ1-1; 7 bases fit TRBD1. CDR3 length equals 18 residues. The V and J ends lost 4 bases and 2 bases, in that order; junction bases with no gene match: 16. Germline V gives CDR1 MGHDK, CDR2 SYGVNS. CDR3 nucleotides: TGTGCCAGCAGTGCACATTCACCCGAGACAGGGCGCAACACTGAAGCTTTCTTT. This encodes CASSAHSPETGRNTEAFF.

V and J are TRBV19 and TRBJ1-2; 8 nucleotides line up with TRBD1. The V segment lost 7 bases and the J segment 6 bases; nucleotides outside the gene matches: 10. Germline V gene data show CDR1 as LNHDA and CDR2 as SQIVND (reference sequence). The CDR3 sequence is 14 residues long. CDR3 nucleotides: TGTGCCAGTACCCATTCCCAGGGGGCCAATGGCTACACCTTC. It codes for CASTHSQGANGYTF.